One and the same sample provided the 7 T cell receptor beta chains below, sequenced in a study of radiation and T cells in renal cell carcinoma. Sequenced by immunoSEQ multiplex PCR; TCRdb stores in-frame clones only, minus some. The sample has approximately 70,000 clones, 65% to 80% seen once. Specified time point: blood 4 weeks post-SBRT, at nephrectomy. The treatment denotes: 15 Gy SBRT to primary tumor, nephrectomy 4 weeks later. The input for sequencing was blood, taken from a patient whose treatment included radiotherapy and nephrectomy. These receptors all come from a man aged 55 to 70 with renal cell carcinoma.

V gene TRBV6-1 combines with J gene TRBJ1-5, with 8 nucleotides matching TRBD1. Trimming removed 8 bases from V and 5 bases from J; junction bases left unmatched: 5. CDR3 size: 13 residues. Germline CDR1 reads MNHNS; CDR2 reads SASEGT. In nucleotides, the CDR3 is TGTGCCAGCCGAGAACAGGGGGATCAGCCCCAGCATTTT. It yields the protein CASREQGDQPQHF.

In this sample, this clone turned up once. The CDR3 sequence: CAWSQGYGYTF. The CDR3 region has the DNA TGTGCCTGGTCCCAGGGCTATGGCTACACCTTC. V is TRBV30 and J is TRBJ1-2; tentatively, D is TRBD1 (5 bases). Germline CDR1 and CDR2: GTSNPN and SVGIG (reference sequence). V was cut by 5 bases and J by 4 bases, with 8 bases left in between. This CDR3 is built from 11 residues.

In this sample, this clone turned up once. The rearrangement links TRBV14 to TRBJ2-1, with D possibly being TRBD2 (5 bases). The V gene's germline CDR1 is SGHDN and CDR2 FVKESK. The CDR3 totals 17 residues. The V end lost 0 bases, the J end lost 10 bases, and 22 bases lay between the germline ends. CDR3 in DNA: TGTGCCAGCAGCCAAGATCCGAGGGAGAGGCCGCAGAACGAGCAGTTCTTC. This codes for CASSQDPRERPQNEQFF.

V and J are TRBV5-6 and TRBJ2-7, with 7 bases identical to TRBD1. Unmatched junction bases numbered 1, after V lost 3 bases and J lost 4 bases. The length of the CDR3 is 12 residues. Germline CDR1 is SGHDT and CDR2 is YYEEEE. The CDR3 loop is CASSSGGYEQYV. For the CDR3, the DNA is TGTGCCAGCAGCTCAGGGGGTTACGAGCAGTACGTC.

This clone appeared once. The CDR3 DNA sequence: TGTGCCAGCAGTCACCCTTGGGGGATTCAGCCCCAGCATTTT. Encoded protein: CASSHPWGIQPQHF. The V call is TRBV6-6, the J call TRBJ1-5; tentative D call: TRBD1 (5 bases). The CDR3 runs to 14 residues. Germline-derived CDR1 and CDR2 are MNHNY and SVGAGI (reference sequence). The V and J ends lost 5 bases and 6 bases respectively, with 14 bases between them.

CDR3 sequence reads: CASSLAPDVGEQFF. The CDR3 DNA reads TGTGCCAGCAGCTTAGCGCCCGACGTGGGTGAGCAGTTCTTC. V is TRBV7-2 and J is TRBJ2-1; the D is unclear. Trimming shortened V by 0 bases and J by 9 bases, and 12 bases separated the two germline ends. Germline loops: CDR1 SGHTA, CDR2 FQGNSA. The CDR3 contains 14 residues. The full variable domain, completed using reference TRBV7-2 and TRBJ2-1, is GAGVSQSPSNKVTEKGKDVELRCDPISGHTALYWYRQSLGQGLEFLIYFQGNSAPDKSGLPSDRFSAERTGGSVSTLTIQRTQQEDSAVYLCASSLAPDVGEQFFGPGTRLTVL.

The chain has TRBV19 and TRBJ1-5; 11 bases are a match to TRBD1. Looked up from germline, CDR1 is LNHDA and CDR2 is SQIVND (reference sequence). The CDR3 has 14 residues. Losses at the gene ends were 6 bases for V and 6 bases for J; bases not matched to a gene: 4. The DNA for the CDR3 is TGTGCCAGTAGCCGGGACAGGGGGGGTCAGCCCCAGCATTTT. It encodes CASSRDRGGQPQHF.